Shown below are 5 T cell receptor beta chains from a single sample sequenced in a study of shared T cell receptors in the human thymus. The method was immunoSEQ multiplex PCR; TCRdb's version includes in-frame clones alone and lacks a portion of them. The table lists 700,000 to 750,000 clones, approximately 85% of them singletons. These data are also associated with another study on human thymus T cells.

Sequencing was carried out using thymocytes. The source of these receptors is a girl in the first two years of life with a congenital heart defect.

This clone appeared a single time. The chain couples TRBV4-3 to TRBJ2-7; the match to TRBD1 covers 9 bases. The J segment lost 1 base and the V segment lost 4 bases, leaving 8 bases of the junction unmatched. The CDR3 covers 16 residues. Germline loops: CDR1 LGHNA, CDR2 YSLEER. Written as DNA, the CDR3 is TGCGCCAGCAGCCGAAGAACAGGGGGCGCATCCTACGAGCAGTACTTC. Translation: CASSRRTGGASYEQYF.

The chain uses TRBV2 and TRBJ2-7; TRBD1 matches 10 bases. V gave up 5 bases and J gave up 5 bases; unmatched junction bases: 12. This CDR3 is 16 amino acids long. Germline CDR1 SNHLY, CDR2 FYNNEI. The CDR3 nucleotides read TGTGCCAGCAGTCCGATCCCGGGACAGGGGTGCGACGAGCAGTACTTC. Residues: CASSPIPGQGCDEQYF.

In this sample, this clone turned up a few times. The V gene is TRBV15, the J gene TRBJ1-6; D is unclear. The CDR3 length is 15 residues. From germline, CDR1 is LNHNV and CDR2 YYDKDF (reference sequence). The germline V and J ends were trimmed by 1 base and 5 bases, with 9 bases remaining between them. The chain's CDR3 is CATSRARGNNSPLHF. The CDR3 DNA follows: TGTGCCACCAGCAGAGCGAGAGGGAATAATTCACCCCTCCACTTT. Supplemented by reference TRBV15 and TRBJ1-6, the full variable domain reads DAMVIQNPRYQVTQFGKPVTLSCSQTLNHNVMYWYQQKSSQAPKLLFHYYDKDFNNEADTPDNFQSRRPNTSFCFLDIRSPGLGDTAMYLCATSRARGNNSPLHFGNGTRLTVT.

CDR3 in amino acids: CASHTDRGECQPQHF. The DNA for the CDR3 is TGTGCCAGCCACACGGACAGGGGCGAATGCCAGCCCCAGCATTTT. The rearrangement joins TRBV6-5 to TRBJ1-5; 9 nucleotides agree with TRBD1. The V gene end was trimmed by 8 bases and the J gene end by 7 bases; junction bases not matched to a gene: 12. This CDR3 is built from 15 residues. Germline V gene sequence: CDR1 MNHEY, CDR2 SVGAGI.

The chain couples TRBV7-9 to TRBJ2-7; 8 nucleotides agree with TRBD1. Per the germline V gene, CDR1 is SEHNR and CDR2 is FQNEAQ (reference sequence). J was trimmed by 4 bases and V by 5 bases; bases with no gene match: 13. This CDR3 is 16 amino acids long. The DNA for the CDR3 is TGTGCCAGCAGCCGACGACGGACGACAGGGGATTACGAGCAGTACTTC. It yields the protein CASSRRRTTGDYEQYF. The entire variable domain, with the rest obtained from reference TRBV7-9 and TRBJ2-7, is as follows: DTGVSQNPRHKITKRGQNVTFRCDPISEHNRLYWYRQTLGQGPEFLTYFQNEAQLEKSRLLSDRFSAERPKGSFSTLEIQRTEQGDSAMYLCASSRRRTTGDYEQYFGPGTRLTVT.